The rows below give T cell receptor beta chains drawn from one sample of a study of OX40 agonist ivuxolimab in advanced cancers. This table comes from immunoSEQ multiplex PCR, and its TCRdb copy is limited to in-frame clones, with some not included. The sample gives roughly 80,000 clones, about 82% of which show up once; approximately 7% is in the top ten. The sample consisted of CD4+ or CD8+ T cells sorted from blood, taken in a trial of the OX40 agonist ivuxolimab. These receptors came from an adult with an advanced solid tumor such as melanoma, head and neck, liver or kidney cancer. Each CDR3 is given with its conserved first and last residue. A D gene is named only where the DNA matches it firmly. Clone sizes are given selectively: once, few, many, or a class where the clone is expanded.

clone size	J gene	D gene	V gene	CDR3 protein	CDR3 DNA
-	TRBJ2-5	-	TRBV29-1	CSVFRSAETQYF	TGCAGCGTTTTTCGATCCGCTGAGACCCAGTACTTC
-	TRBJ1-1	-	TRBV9	CASSVGYETGIAVNTEAFF	TGTGCCAGCAGCGTGGGGTATGAGACAGGTATCGCGGTGAACACTGAAGCTTTCTTT
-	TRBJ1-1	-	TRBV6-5	CASSYGGGREAFF	TGTGCCAGCAGTTACGGGGGGGGGAGAGAAGCTTTCTTT
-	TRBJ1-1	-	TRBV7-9	CASSLDGDTEAFF	TGTGCCAGCAGCTTAGACGGAGACACTGAAGCTTTCTTT
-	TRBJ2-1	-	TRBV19	CASSKGSDEQFF	TGTGCCAGTAGTAAAGGTAGCGATGAGCAGTTCTTC
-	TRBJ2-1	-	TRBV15	CATSRDRENRQFF	TGTGCCACCAGCAGAGATCGGGAGAATAGGCAGTTCTTC
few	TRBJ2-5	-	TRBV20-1	CSARAQSTQYF	TGCAGTGCTAGAGCCCAGAGTACCCAGTACTTC
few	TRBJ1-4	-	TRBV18	CASSLRQEFNEKLFF	TGTGCCAGCTCACTAAGACAGGAATTTAATGAAAAACTGTTTTTT
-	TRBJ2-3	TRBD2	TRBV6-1	CASSEERGLGYTQYF	TGTGCCAGCAGTGAAGAGAGAGGACTAGGGTATACGCAGTATTTT
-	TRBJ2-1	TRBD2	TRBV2	CASRGGDYNEQFF	TGTGCCAGCAGGGGGGGGGACTACAATGAGCAGTTCTTC
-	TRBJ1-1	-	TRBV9	CASSEKGGTMNTEAFF	TGTGCCAGCAGCGAAAAGGGGGGGACAATGAACACTGAAGCTTTCTTT
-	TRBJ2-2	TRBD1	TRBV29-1	CSVRSDRGELFF	TGCAGCGTCCGGTCGGACAGGGGGGAGCTGTTTTTT
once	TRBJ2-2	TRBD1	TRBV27	CASKLRQGANTGELFF	TGTGCCAGCAAACTTAGACAGGGAGCGAACACCGGGGAGCTGTTTTTT
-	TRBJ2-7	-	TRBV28	CASSFSTWEQYF	TGTGCCAGCAGTTTTTCTACGTGGGAGCAGTACTTC
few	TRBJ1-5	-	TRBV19	CASSNDKGGGSNQPQHF	TGTGCCAGTAGTAACGATAAGGGGGGAGGTAGCAATCAGCCCCAGCATTTT